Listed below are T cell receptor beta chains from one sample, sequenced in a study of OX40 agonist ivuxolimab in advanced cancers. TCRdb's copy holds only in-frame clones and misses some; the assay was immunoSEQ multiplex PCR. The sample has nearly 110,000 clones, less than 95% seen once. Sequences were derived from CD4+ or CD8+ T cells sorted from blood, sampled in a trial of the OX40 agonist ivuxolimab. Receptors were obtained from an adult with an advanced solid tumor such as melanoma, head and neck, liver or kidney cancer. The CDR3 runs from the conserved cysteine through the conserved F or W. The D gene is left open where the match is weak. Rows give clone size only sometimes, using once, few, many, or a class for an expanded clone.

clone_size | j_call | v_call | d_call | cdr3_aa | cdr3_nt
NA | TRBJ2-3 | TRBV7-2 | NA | CASSFWGAGDTQYF | TGTGCCAGCAGTTTCTGGGGGGCAGGAGATACGCAGTATTTT
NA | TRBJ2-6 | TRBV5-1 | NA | CASSLATGPSSGANVLTF | TGCGCCAGCAGCTTGGCCACAGGCCCAAGCTCTGGGGCCAACGTCCTGACTTTC
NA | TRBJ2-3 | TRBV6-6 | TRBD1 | CASSYRRDRFSTQYF | TGTGCCAGCAGTTACCGTCGGGACAGGTTCTCTACGCAGTATTTT
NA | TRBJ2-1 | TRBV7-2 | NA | CASSKRGGEQFF | TGTGCCAGCAGTAAAAGGGGGGGCGAGCAGTTCTTC
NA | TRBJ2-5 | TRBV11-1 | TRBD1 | CASSHVGSTGAETQYF | TGTGCCAGCAGCCACGTAGGGAGTACAGGGGCAGAGACCCAGTACTTC
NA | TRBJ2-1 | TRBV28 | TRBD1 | CASMGTVNEQFF | TGTGCCAGCATGGGGACAGTCAATGAGCAGTTCTTC
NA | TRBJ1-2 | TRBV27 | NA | CASSLYREDGYTF | TGTGCCAGCAGTTTATACAGGGAGGATGGCTACACCTTC
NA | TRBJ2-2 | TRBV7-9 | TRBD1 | CASSSRTGNTGELFF | TGTGCCAGCAGCTCCCGGACAGGGAACACCGGGGAGCTGTTTTTT
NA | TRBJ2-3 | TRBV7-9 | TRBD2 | CASSFASGGSTDTQYF | TGTGCCAGCAGCTTTGCTAGCGGGGGCAGCACAGATACGCAGTATTTT
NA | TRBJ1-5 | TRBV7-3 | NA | CASSYQPNQPQHF | TGTGCCAGCAGCTATCAGCCGAATCAGCCCCAGCATTTT
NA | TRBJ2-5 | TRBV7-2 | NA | CASSLWGGIPTGRGETQYF | TGTGCCAGCAGCCTATGGGGGGGCATCCCGACAGGACGAGGAGAGACCCAGTACTTC
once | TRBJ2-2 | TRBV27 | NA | CASSLGGFANTGELFF | TGTGCCAGCAGTTTAGGAGGGTTCGCGAACACCGGGGAGCTGTTTTTT
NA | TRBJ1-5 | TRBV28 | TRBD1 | CASSTEGQGNQPQHF | TGTGCCAGCAGTACCGAGGGACAGGGTAATCAGCCCCAGCATTTT
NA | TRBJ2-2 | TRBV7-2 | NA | CASSLDPSVVTGELFF | TGTGCCAGCAGCTTAGATCCTAGCGTCGTCACCGGGGAGCTGTTTTTT
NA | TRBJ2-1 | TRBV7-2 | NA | CASSPARGTNNEQFF | TGTGCCAGCAGCCCCGCGCGGGGGACAAACAATGAGCAGTTCTTC
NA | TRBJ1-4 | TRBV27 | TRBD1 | CASSLWGQGRTNNEKLFF | TGTGCCAGCAGTTTATGGGGACAGGGGCGCACCAATAATGAAAAACTGTTTTTT
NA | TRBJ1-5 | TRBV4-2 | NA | CASSQDWPTFNQPQHF | TGTGCCAGCAGCCAAGATTGGCCAACCTTTAATCAGCCCCAGCATTTT
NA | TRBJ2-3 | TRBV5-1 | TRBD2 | CASSLDPSGGRSTDTQYF | TGCGCCAGCAGCTTGGATCCTAGCGGGGGCCGGAGCACAGATACGCAGTATTTT
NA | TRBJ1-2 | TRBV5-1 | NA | CASRSGSVANYGYTF | TGCGCCAGCAGATCGGGGTCCGTCGCTAACTATGGCTACACCTTC
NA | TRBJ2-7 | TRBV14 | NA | CASSQVGATREQYF | TGTGCCAGCAGCCAAGTCGGCGCCACTCGCGAGCAGTACTTC
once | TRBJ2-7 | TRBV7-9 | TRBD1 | CASSAHGTGFNEQYF | TGTGCCAGCAGCGCGCACGGGACAGGGTTTAACGAGCAGTACTTC
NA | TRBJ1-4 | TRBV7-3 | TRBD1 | CASSLGTGQGEKLFF | TGTGCCAGCAGCTTAGGGACAGGGCAGGGAGAAAAACTGTTTTTT
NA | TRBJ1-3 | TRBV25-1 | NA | CAAHTGSAGNTIYF | TGTGCAGCACACACAGGGTCGGCTGGAAACACCATATATTTT
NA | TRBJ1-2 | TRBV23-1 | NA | CASRGARGYAGYTF | TGCGCCAGCAGAGGGGCAAGGGGTTACGCTGGCTACACCTTC
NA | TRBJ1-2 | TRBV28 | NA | CASSSVARGYTF | TGTGCCAGCAGTTCAGTCGCGCGGGGCTACACCTTC
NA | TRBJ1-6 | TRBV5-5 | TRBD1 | CASITGTGGYNSPLHF | TGTGCCAGCATTACCGGGACAGGCGGCTATAATTCACCCCTCCACTTT
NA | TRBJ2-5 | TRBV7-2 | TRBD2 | CASSQAGVGETQYF | TGTGCCAGCAGCCAAGCGGGGGTGGGAGAGACCCAGTACTTC
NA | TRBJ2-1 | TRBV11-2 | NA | CASSFQGPSPDEQFF | TGTGCCAGCAGCTTCCAGGGACCGTCCCCCGATGAGCAGTTCTTC